This T cell receptor (beta chain) stems from a study of monozygotic twins with inflammatory bowel disease. No DNA is given; TCRdb re-called the 5' RACE reads and lists each CDR3 protein once. The sample totals over 120,000 distinct CDR3 sequences; its top ten clones hold over 1%. As regards this clonotype: The target antigen is unknown.

Study-wide findings and caveats: Lower TCRbeta diversity (inverse Simpson) was seen in IBD patients than in healthy co-twins.

The V gene's germline CDR1 is LGHDT and CDR2 YNNKEL (reference sequence). The length of the CDR3 is 15 residues. The sequence derives from a human donor with ulcerative colitis or Crohn's disease, or a healthy co-twin of an affected twin (not recorded which). The sample comprised blood. The gene calls are TRBV3-1 and TRBJ2-7; lacking DNA, the TRBD1 call made by TCRdb goes unchecked. The CDR3 loop reads CASSPTGQISYEQYF.